This TCR beta chain appears in the sequencing data of a study of cytomegalovirus exposure and HLA in healthy donors. The CDR3 runs 14 residues. Germline values: CDR1 ENHRY, CDR2 SYGVKD. The trim removed 11 bases at V and 2 bases at J, leaving 11 bases unmatched. The PCR had 60 Vbeta and 13 Jbeta primers. TCRdb's table, derived via immunoSEQ multiplex PCR, lists solely in-frame clones and lacks some. The sample holds around 300,000 clones, more than 55% seen once. The specimen sequenced was PBMCs. The rearrangement links TRBV10-3 to TRBJ2-5; 7 bases align to TRBD1. This sequence originates from a female donor in good health and CMV-seronegative. This chain's CDR3 is CAVGIGTAQETQYF. In nucleotides, the CDR3 is TGTGCCGTAGGAATCGGGACAGCACAAGAGACCCAGTACTTC.